These 5 T cell receptor beta chains share one sample of origin, sequenced in a study of CD8 T cells in ankylosing spondylitis. MiXCR, applied by TCRdb to the 5' RACE reads, yields one record per CDR3 protein. The sample yields around 890,000 distinct CDR3 sequences, approximately 12% seen once. Their antigens remain unidentified. Study-wide points: A motif in TCR beta, a set of about eight highly homologous variants, appeared characteristic of ankylosing spondylitis blood.

Sequenced sample: blood, either unsorted or a sorted T cell fraction (not recorded which). The receptors originated from a male donor with ankylosing spondylitis.

This clonotype was observed a few times. The rearrangement uses TRBV20-1 and TRBJ2-7; D tentatively reads TRBD1 or TRBD2 (5 bases each). This CDR3 contains 12 residues. Trimming removed 6 bases from V and 5 bases from J, with 14 bases in between. In germline, CDR1 is DFQATT, CDR2 SNEGSKA (reference sequence). CDR3 loop: CSAQGRRDEQYF. Here the CDR3 DNA reads TGCAGTGCCCAGGGAAGGCGGGACGAGCAGTACTTC.

This clonotype was found many times. J is TRBJ1-2 and V is TRBV10-3, with D perhaps matching TRBD1 (6 bases). Germline V gene lookup returns CDR1 ENHRY and CDR2 SYGVKD. V was clipped by 8 bases and J by 4 bases, with 20 bases between them. The CDR3 length is 15 residues. CDR3 nucleotides: TGTGCCATCGGGGGGACGGGGGGCGACGTCTATGGCTACACCTTC. It translates to CAIGGTGGDVYGYTF.

This clonotype was seen more than once but under ten times. This chain links TRBV6-1 with TRBJ2-3; TRBD2 agrees at 12 bases. Germline CDR1 and CDR2: MNHNS and SASEGT. V lost 3 bases and J lost 5; bases outside the gene matches: 6. The CDR3 runs to 16 residues. The DNA for the CDR3 is TGTGCCAGCAGTGACAGACTAGCGGGGGCCATAGATACGCAGTATTTT. It specifies CASSDRLAGAIDTQYF.

The sample holds many counts of this clonotype. The V call is TRBV7-2, the J call TRBJ2-4, with D tentatively TRBD2 (5 bases). CDR1 and CDR2 (germline): SGHTA, FQGNSA. Trimming pared 5 bases from V and 3 bases from J, leaving 11 bases between. The CDR3 sequence is 14 residues long. CDR3 in amino acids: CASSQGSHKNIQYF. The CDR3 DNA follows: TGTGCCAGCAGCCAAGGGAGCCACAAAAACATTCAGTACTTC.

The genes are TRBV20-1 and TRBJ2-4, with 12 bases aligning to TRBD1. Germline CDR1 is DFQATT and CDR2 is SNEGSKA (reference sequence). This CDR3 has 18 residues. V lost 4 bases and J lost 1; bases outside the gene matches: 11. This CDR3 reads CSATDGTGGARAKNIQYF. The CDR3 coding sequence is TGCAGTGCTACGGACGGGACAGGGGGCGCACGTGCCAAAAACATTCAGTACTTC.